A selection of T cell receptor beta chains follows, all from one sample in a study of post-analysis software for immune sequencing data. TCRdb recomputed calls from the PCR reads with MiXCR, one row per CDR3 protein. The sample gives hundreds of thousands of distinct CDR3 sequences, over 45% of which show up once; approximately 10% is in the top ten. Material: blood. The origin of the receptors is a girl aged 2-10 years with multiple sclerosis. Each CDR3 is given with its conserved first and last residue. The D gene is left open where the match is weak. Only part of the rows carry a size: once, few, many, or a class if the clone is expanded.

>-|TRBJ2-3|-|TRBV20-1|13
CSARDSPTDTQYF
TGCAGTGCTAGAGATTCCCCCACAGATACGCAGTATTTT
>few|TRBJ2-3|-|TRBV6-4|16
CASSDSPDRATDTQYF
TGTGCCAGCAGTGACTCTCCGGACAGAGCCACAGATACGCAGTATTTT
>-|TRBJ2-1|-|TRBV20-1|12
CSATPDRETQFF
TGCAGTGCTACCCCGGACAGAGAGACCCAGTTCTTC
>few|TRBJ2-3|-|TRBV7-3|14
CASSLHPSTDTQYF
TGTGCCAGCAGCCTCCATCCGAGCACAGATACGCAGTATTTT
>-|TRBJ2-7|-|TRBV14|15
CASAVGKPSSYEQYF
TGTGCCAGCGCGGTGGGAAAGCCTTCCTCCTACGAGCAGTACTTC
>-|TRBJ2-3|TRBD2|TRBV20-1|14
CSTRLAGAQDTQYF
TGCAGTACCCGACTAGCGGGGGCCCAAGATACGCAGTATTTT
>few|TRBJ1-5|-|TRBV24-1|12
CATSDSNQPQHF
TGTGCCACCAGTGATTCTAATCAGCCCCAGCATTTT
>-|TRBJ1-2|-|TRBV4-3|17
CASSPDGGTGAGYGYTF
TGCGCCAGCAGCCCAGACGGGGGCACCGGGGCGGGGTATGGCTACACCTTC
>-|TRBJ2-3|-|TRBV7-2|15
CASSPDSTGTDTQYF
TGTGCCAGCAGCCCCGACAGCACTGGCACAGATACGCAGTATTTT
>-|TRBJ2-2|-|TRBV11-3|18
CASSLIRLVVANTGELFF
TGTGCCAGCAGCTTAATTCGTCTAGTTGTCGCGAACACCGGGGAGCTGTTTTTT
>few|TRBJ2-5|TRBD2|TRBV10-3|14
CAIRPGGVQETQYF
TGTGCCATCAGGCCCGGGGGGGTCCAAGAGACCCAGTACTTC
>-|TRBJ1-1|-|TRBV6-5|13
CASRSIRDGEAFF
TGTGCCAGCAGGTCGATCCGGGACGGTGAAGCTTTCTTT
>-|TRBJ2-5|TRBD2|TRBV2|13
CASKPSGQETQYF
TGTGCCAGCAAGCCTAGCGGCCAAGAGACCCAGTACTTC
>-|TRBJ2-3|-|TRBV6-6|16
CASSHQVTIRRDTQYF
TGTGCCAGCAGTCACCAAGTCACTATTCGCCGAGATACGCAGTATTTT
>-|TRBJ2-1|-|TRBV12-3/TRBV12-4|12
CASSLMGHEQFF
TGTGCCAGCAGCTTAATGGGCCATGAGCAGTTCTTC
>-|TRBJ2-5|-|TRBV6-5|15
CASSYGWTYQETQYF
TGTGCCAGCAGTTACGGGTGGACGTACCAAGAGACCCAGTACTTC
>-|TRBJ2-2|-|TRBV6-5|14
CASSCRQVTGELFF
TGTGCCAGCAGTTGCAGGCAGGTGACCGGGGAGCTGTTTTTT
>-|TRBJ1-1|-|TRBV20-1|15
CSARPGHNVETEAFF
TGCAGTGCTCGACCGGGACACAATGTTGAGACTGAAGCTTTCTTT
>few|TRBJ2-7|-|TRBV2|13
CASTDVNIREQYF
TGTGCCAGCACGGATGTCAATATACGTGAGCAGTACTTC
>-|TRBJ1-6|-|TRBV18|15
CASSPVSAGNSPLHF
TGTGCCAGCTCACCTGTCAGTGCGGGGAATTCACCCCTCCACTTT
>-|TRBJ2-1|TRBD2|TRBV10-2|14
CASSELAVGNEQFF
TGCGCCAGCAGTGAGCTAGCGGTCGGCAATGAGCAGTTCTTC
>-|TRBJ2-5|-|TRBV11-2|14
CASSPGILRETQYF
TGTGCCAGCAGCCCGGGGATCCTGCGGGAGACCCAGTACTTC
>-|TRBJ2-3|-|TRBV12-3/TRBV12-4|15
CASSSNRDSTDAQYF
TGTGCCAGCAGCTCGAATCGGGACTCCACAGATGCGCAGTATTTT
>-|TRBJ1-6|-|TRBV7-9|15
CATSLDSSNNSPLHF
TGTGCCACCAGCTTAGACAGCTCCAATAATTCACCCCTCCACTTT
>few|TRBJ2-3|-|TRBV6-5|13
CASRREITDTQYF
TGTGCCAGCAGGAGAGAGATAACAGATACGCAGTATTTT
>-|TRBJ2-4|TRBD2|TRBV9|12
CASSVSGEPLYF
TGTGCCAGTAGCGTTAGCGGGGAGCCTTTGTACTTC
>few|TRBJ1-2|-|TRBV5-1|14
CASRPDRTNYGYTF
TGCGCCAGCAGGCCGGACAGAACTAACTATGGCTACACCTTC
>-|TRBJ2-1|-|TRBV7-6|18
CASSLPPQDRLAYNEQFF
TGTGCCAGCAGCTTACCACCCCAAGACAGACTGGCTTACAATGAGCAGTTCTTC
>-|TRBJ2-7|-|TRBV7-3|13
CASSLMSGYEQYF
TGTGCCAGCAGCTTAATGAGCGGCTACGAGCAGTACTTC
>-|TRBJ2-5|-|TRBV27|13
CASSSSTQETQYF
TGTGCCAGCAGTTCATCTACTCAAGAGACCCAGTACTTC
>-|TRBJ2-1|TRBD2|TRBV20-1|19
CSASHPGTSRYSLYNEQFF
TGCAGTGCTTCCCACCCCGGGACTAGTAGGTATTCCCTCTACAATGAGCAGTTCTTC
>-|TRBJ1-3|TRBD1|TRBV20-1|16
CSAQGLTGGEGNTIYF
TGCAGTGCTCAAGGCCTAACAGGGGGAGAAGGAAACACCATATATTTT
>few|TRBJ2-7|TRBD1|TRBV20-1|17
CSARDMRGHPKAYEQYF
TGCAGTGCTAGAGACATGAGGGGGCACCCAAAGGCCTACGAGCAGTACTTC
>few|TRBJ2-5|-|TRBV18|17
CASSPLLAGVSQETQYF
TGTGCCAGCTCACCTCTCCTCGCGGGCGTATCCCAAGAGACCCAGTACTTC
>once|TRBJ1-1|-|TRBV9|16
CASSVGSFGRFTEAFF
TGTGCCAGCAGCGTAGGGTCTTTCGGACGGTTCACTGAAGCTTTCTTT
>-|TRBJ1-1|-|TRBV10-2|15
CASKGWTVMNTEAFF
TGCGCCAGCAAGGGCTGGACAGTCATGAACACTGAAGCTTTCTTT
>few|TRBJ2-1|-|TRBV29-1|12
CSVDVERTEQFF
TGCAGCGTTGATGTAGAGCGAACTGAGCAGTTCTTC
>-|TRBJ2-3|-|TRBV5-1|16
CASSLGPGLNTDTQYF
TGCGCCAGCAGCTTGGGGCCAGGGCTAAACACAGATACGCAGTATTTT
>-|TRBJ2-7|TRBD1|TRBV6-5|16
CASSYLAADRGHEQYF
TGTGCCAGCAGTTACTTAGCCGCGGACAGGGGCCACGAGCAGTACTTC
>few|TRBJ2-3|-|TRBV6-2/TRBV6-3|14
CASSAPSSTDTQYF
TGTGCCAGCAGCGCCCCCTCTAGCACAGATACGCAGTATTTT
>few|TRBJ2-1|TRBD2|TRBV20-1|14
CSAGLAGGPDEQFF
TGCAGTGCGGGCCTAGCGGGAGGGCCCGATGAGCAGTTCTTC
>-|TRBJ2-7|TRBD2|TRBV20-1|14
CSAKLAGGPYEQYF
TGCAGTGCCAAACTAGCGGGAGGACCCTACGAGCAGTACTTC
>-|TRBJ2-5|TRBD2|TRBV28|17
CASSPKGLAGKKETQYF
TGTGCCAGCAGTCCCAAAGGACTAGCGGGGAAGAAAGAGACCCAGTACTTC
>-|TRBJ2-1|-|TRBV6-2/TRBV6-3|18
CASSYGGGSPVGYNEQFF
TGTGCCAGCAGTTACGGGGGCGGGAGTCCAGTTGGCTACAATGAGCAGTTCTTC
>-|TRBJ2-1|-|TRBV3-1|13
CASSQTVRYEQFF
TGTGCCAGCAGCCAAACGGTACGATATGAGCAGTTCTTC
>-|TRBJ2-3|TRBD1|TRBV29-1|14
CSVDQGDSTDTQYF
TGCAGCGTAGACCAGGGGGATTCCACAGATACGCAGTATTTT